The clone carrying this T cell receptor (beta chain) was detected many times. The authors took blood RNA from unsorted whole blood and also extracted germline DNA. This entry comes from a study of tumor-infiltrating lymphocytes in primary liver carcinoma. Across the study: These patients were men and women whose ages were 30 to 69 years.

The CDR3 has 12 residues. V was pared by 4 bases and J by 3 bases, with 3 bases between. Germline lookup yields CDR1 MDHEN and CDR2 SYDVKM. Reverse transcription of roughly 470 ng total RNA with a constant-region primer produced TCR beta cDNA. Generation of the TCR beta libraries relied on three nested multiplex PCR rounds using slightly modified ARM-PCR. A C-beta reverse primer and TRBV1-TRBV30 forward primers served in each of the first two PCR rounds, at ten to eleven cycles apiece. TCRdb recomputed calls from the multiplex PCR reads with MiXCR, one row per CDR3 protein. The sample shows a few hundred thousand distinct CDR3 sequences, approximately 54% of them seen only once.

The V call is TRBV28, the J call TRBJ2-2; D is ambiguous. The TCR originated in a woman in her 30s with primary liver carcinoma and hepatitis B virus infection. The sample taken for sequencing was peripheral blood. The CDR3 bases are TGTGCCAGCAGTTCCCACACCGGGGAGCTGTTTTTT. Translating it yields CASSSHTGELFF.